These 20 T cell receptor beta chains came from one sample sequenced in a study of shared clonotypes between healthy human individuals. TCRdb keeps only in-frame clones here, not all; method: immunoSEQ multiplex PCR. Among approximately 2.5 million clones, approximately 92% were seen once, and the ten largest hold over 0.12%. The specimen was naive CD4+ T cells sorted from blood. Subset: CD45RA+ positively selected. Receptors were obtained from a man younger than 35 in good health.

The chain links TRBV5-1 to TRBJ2-1; 10 bases are a match to TRBD2. The ends lost 4 bases at V and 7 bases at J; junction bases unmatched: 8. Germline values: CDR1 SGHRS, CDR2 YFSETQ. This CDR3 region has 15 residues. This chain's CDR3 is CASSPTSGTINEQFF. CDR3 nucleotides: TGCGCCAGCAGCCCTACTAGCGGGACTATTAATGAGCAGTTCTTC.

On this clone itself: Other DNA sequences in this specimen translate into the identical CDR3. The rearrangement joins TRBV5-1 to TRBJ2-7; no clear D gene. V was cut by 0 bases and J by 0 bases, with 4 bases left in between. Germline V gene lookup returns CDR1 SGHRS and CDR2 YFSETQ. This CDR3 is 13 amino acids long. CDR3 DNA sequence: TGCGCCAGCAGCTTGGGGTACTCCTACGAGCAGTACTTC. It translates to CASSLGYSYEQYF.

This clone was observed once. The chain is built from TRBV5-6 and TRBJ1-2; 12 nucleotides line up with TRBD1. The CDR3 extends over 18 amino acids. Germline assignment: CDR1 SGHDT and CDR2 YYEEEE. V trimming: 4 bases; J trimming: 4 bases; junction bases outside the gene matches: 14. The CDR3 region is CASSPGTGGNWRFYGYTF. DNA of the CDR3: TGTGCCAGCAGCCCCGGGACAGGGGGCAACTGGCGGTTCTATGGCTACACCTTC.

The V call is TRBV11-1, the J call TRBJ2-3; TRBD1 aligns across 7 bases. J lost 6 bases, V lost 4 bases, and 10 bases had no gene match. The CDR3 is 15 amino acids. CDR1 and CDR2 (germline): SGHAT, FQDESV (reference sequence). The CDR3 reads CASSWEQGNLDTQYF. CDR3 sequence (DNA): TGTGCCAGCAGCTGGGAACAGGGGAATCTTGATACGCAGTATTTT.

The chain couples TRBV7-9 to TRBJ2-3; 13 bases match TRBD2. The CDR3 loop spans 14 amino acids. Unmatched junction bases numbered 10, after V lost 5 bases and J lost 14 bases. Per germline, CDR1 SEHNR and CDR2 FQNEAQ (reference sequence). The CDR3 sequence is CASSRTSGRDNLYF. The DNA for the CDR3 is TGTGCCAGCAGCAGGACTAGCGGGAGAGATAATTTGTATTTT.

This clone appeared a few times. The chain recombines TRBV6-4 with TRBJ1-1, with D unresolved. The CDR3 has 13 residues. V was shortened by 0 bases and J by 7 bases, with 9 bases between the two germline ends. Looked up from germline, CDR1 is MRHNA and CDR2 is SNTAGT. The CDR3 region has the DNA TGTGCCAGCAGTGACTCCGGGGAAAGTGAAGCTTTCTTT. Translated, it gives CASSDSGESEAFF.

V is TRBV6-6 and J is TRBJ2-6; D tentatively fits TRBD1 or TRBD2 (6 bases each). V lost 7 bases and J lost 0, with 13 bases in between. CDR3 size: 16 residues. Germline assignment: CDR1 MNHNY and CDR2 SVGAGI (reference sequence). The CDR3 here is CASTTRGVSGANVLTF. The CDR3 DNA follows: TGTGCCAGCACCACAAGGGGGGTCTCTGGGGCCAACGTCCTGACTTTC.

The rearrangement links TRBV19 to TRBJ1-5, with a tentative D call TRBD1 (6 bases). CDR1 is LNHDA, CDR2 SQIVND, per germline (reference sequence). V was trimmed by 8 bases and J by 4 bases, leaving 12 bases between them. The length of the CDR3 is 13 residues. The CDR3 loop reads CASGTTGNQPQHF. In DNA, the CDR3 is TGTGCCAGTGGGACTACAGGGAATCAGCCCCAGCATTTT.

The rearrangement uses TRBV6-1 and TRBJ2-3; tentatively, D is TRBD1 (5 bases). This CDR3 is 16 amino acids long. With 4 bases removed from V and 0 bases from J, the gap between germline ends came to 14 bases. From germline, CDR1 is MNHNS and CDR2 SASEGT. This CDR3 reads CASSALRQFSTDTQYF. The CDR3 nucleotides read TGTGCCAGCAGTGCCCTAAGACAGTTTAGCACAGATACGCAGTATTTT.

On this clone: The same CDR3 can be traced to other DNA sequences in this sample. This chain connects TRBV5-1 to TRBJ2-2; a weak D match, TRBD1 (5 bases). The CDR3 length is 14 residues. Deletions cut 1 base from V and 5 bases from J, with 9 bases between. The germline gives CDR1 SGHRS, CDR2 YFSETQ. The CDR3 region has the DNA TGCGCCAGCAGCTTGAGTCCAGGGACCGGGGAGCTGTTTTTT. Translation: CASSLSPGTGELFF. The full variable domain, rest sourced from reference TRBV5-1 and TRBJ2-2, is KAGVTQTPRYLIKTRGQQVTLSCSPISGHRSVSWYQQTPGQGLQFLFEYFSETQRNKGNFPGRFSGRQFSNSRSEMNVSTLELGDSALYLCASSLSPGTGELFFGEGSRLTVL.

This clone occurred once. The gene calls are TRBV7-2 and TRBJ1-3, with unresolved D. The V and J ends lost 3 bases and 0 bases respectively, with 12 bases between them. The CDR3 totals 16 residues. Germline CDR1 reads SGHTA; CDR2 reads FQGNSA. CDR3 region: CASSFDPVSSGNTIYF. The CDR3, as DNA: TGTGCCAGCAGCTTCGATCCGGTCAGCTCTGGAAACACCATATATTTT.

CDR3 sequence (DNA): TGTGCCAGCTCACCACGATTAGCGGAAATGTCCTACAATGAGCAGTTCTTC. It specifies CASSPRLAEMSYNEQFF. This chain uses TRBV18 with TRBJ2-1; the D gene is possibly TRBD2 (6 bases). The CDR3 spans 17 residues. Germline V CDR1 and CDR2: KGHSH, LQKENI. Trimming took off 1 base at V and 1 base at J, with 14 bases between the two ends.

The rearrangement links TRBV6-5 to TRBJ1-3; possible D gene TRBD1, 6 bases. The CDR3 runs 13 residues. Germline assignment: CDR1 MNHEY and CDR2 SVGAGI. The V and J ends lost 5 bases and 3 bases respectively, with 8 bases between them. The CDR3 here is CASSGGGGNTIYF. DNA for the CDR3: TGTGCCAGCAGTGGAGGGGGTGGAAACACCATATATTTT.

This chain joins TRBV6-5 and TRBJ1-6; 8 bases are a match to TRBD1. The CDR3 has 15 residues. The V gene's germline CDR1 is MNHEY and CDR2 SVGAGI. The trim removed 8 bases at V and 9 bases at J, leaving 12 bases unmatched. In DNA, the CDR3 is TGTGCCAGCGCCAGGGGGCCGGAAAGGGGTTCACCCCTCCACTTT. Translated: CASARGPERGSPLHF.

The CDR3 DNA reads TGTGCCTGGAGGTGGGGTCAACCCCCAAATAACTATGGCTACACCTTC. Amino acid sequence: CAWRWGQPPNNYGYTF. The V gene is TRBV30, the J gene TRBJ1-2; D is undetermined. Looked up from germline, CDR1 is GTSNPN and CDR2 is SVGIG (reference sequence). The V and J ends lost 3 bases and 1 base respectively, with 18 bases between them. There are 16 residues in the CDR3.

Regarding this clone: The same CDR3 arises from other DNA sequences in this sample as well. The J gene is TRBJ2-3, the V gene TRBV18; D may match TRBD1 or TRBD2 (5 bases each). The V end lost 3 bases, the J end lost 4 bases, and 11 bases lay between the germline ends. From germline, CDR1 is KGHSH and CDR2 LQKENI. The CDR3 sequence is 14 residues long. CDR3 DNA: TGTGCCAGCTCACCTCTTCAGGGACCAGATACGCAGTATTTT. Amino acid sequence: CASSPLQGPDTQYF.

Regarding this clone: At the DNA level, this CDR3 is encoded by other sequences in the same sample as well. This rearrangement joins TRBV7-8 to TRBJ2-1; D possibly corresponds to TRBD2 (5 bases). V gave up 1 base and J gave up 9 bases, with 7 bases separating them. The CDR3 sequence is 12 residues long. The germline CDR1 and CDR2 sequences are SGHVS and FQNEAQ. The CDR3 reads CASSLVAGEQFF. CDR3 coding DNA: TGTGCCAGCAGCTTAGTGGCGGGTGAGCAGTTCTTC.

This rearrangement joins TRBV14 to TRBJ2-7; TRBD2 matches 8 bases. Germline lookup yields CDR1 SGHDN and CDR2 FVKESK. The CDR3 runs 14 residues. Germline trimming cut 5 bases from V and 4 bases from J; bases unmatched to any gene: 7. CDR3 sequence (DNA): TGTGCCAGCAGCATCGGCGGGAGGACTTACGAGCAGTACTTC. Translation gives CASSIGGRTYEQYF. Together with reference TRBV14 and TRBJ2-7, the CDR3 gives the full variable domain: EAGVTQFPSHSVIEKGQTVTLRCDPISGHDNLYWYRRVMGKEIKFLLHFVKESKQDESGMPNNRFLAERTGGTYSTLKVQPAELEDSGVYFCASSIGGRTYEQYFGPGTRLTVT.

As to this clone: Other nucleotide sequences in the sample specify the same CDR3. J is TRBJ2-2 and V is TRBV7-9; TRBD1 might be the D (5 bases). Trimming removed 4 bases at V and 1 base at J, with 7 bases between. The CDR3 totals 14 residues. The V gene's germline CDR1 is SEHNR and CDR2 FQNEAQ (reference sequence). The CDR3 bases are TGTGCCAGCAGCTCTCAGGGGAACACCGGGGAGCTGTTTTTT. The encoded protein is CASSSQGNTGELFF.

The V call is TRBV4-1, the J call TRBJ2-6; D not certain. Trimming removed 4 bases from V and 3 bases from J, with 10 bases in between. Germline-derived CDR1 and CDR2 are MGHRA and YSYEKL. This CDR3 is 15 amino acids long. CDR3 in amino acids: CASSPTDRGANVLTF. Written as DNA, the CDR3 is TGCGCCAGCAGCCCAACCGACCGTGGGGCCAACGTCCTGACTTTC.